These 23 T cell receptor beta chains were sequenced from one sample in a study of T-cell memory formation after mild COVID-19. Each CDR3 protein is one row after TCRdb ran MiXCR on the 5' RACE reads. Of approximately 570,000 distinct CDR3 sequences in the sample, under 20% were seen once. Sequencing input: PBMCs or a T cell subset sorted from them (not recorded which). The origin of the receptors is an adult woman who had mild COVID-19 (a few samples of this study predate the infection). Cell type and time point are not known.

This sequence joins TRBV7-6 and TRBJ2-7; 10 bases are shared with TRBD1. CDR1 is SGHVS, CDR2 FNYEAQ, per germline. This CDR3 is 15 amino acids long. V was pared by 1 base and J by 5 bases, with 5 bases of the junction left unmatched. The CDR3 sequence: CASSLGDRGGDEQYF. DNA of the CDR3: TGTGCCAGCAGCTTAGGGGACAGGGGCGGTGACGAGCAGTACTTC.

This clonotype was observed a handful of times. The chain combines TRBV30 with TRBJ2-5; D remains ambiguous. The CDR3 is 11 amino acids. Germline lookup yields CDR1 GTSNPN and CDR2 SVGIG (reference sequence). The V end lost 2 bases, the J end lost 5 bases, and 6 bases lay between the germline ends. In DNA, the CDR3 is TGTGCCTGGAGTCTCGGGGAGACCCAGTACTTC. It codes for CAWSLGETQYF.

The V and J genes are TRBV5-1 and TRBJ2-5; 8 nucleotides match TRBD1. J was trimmed by 4 bases and V by 3 bases; bases with no gene match: 5. The CDR3 covers 14 residues. CDR1 is SGHRS and CDR2 is YFSETQ in the germline V gene. The CDR3 DNA sequence: TGCGCCAGCAGCTGGACAGGGTCAGGAGAGACCCAGTACTTC. Translated, it gives CASSWTGSGETQYF.

This clonotype has a handful of counts. V gene TRBV27 combines with J gene TRBJ1-5, with D unclear. This CDR3 has 15 residues. The V end was cut by 3 bases, the J end by 1 base, with 10 bases between. CDR1 is MNHEY, CDR2 SMNVEV, per germline (reference sequence). CDR3 nucleotide sequence: TGTGCCAGCAGTTTTTCACCTGGGAGCAATCAGCCCCAGCATTTT. Translating gives CASSFSPGSNQPQHF.

V is TRBV10-3 and J is TRBJ2-3; D remains unclear. Germline loops: CDR1 ENHRY, CDR2 SYGVKD. V lost 4 bases to trimming and J lost 3 bases, with 5 bases between them. The CDR3 length is 12 residues. CDR3 bases: TGTGCCATCAGTGGGAATACAGATACGCAGTATTTT. It is translated as CAISGNTDTQYF.

Note on this clonotype: One end of the junction is discordant with germline, which a read error may explain. This sequence joins TRBV12-5 and TRBJ1-2, with D perhaps matching TRBD1 (5 bases). The germline CDR1 and CDR2 sequences are LGHNT and FRNRAP. The CDR3 covers 13 residues. The chain's CDR3 is CASGEGSLYGYTF. For the CDR3, the DNA is TGTGCCAGTGGTGAGGGGAGCTTATATGGCTACACCTTC.

This clonotype was seen a handful of times. The chain is built from TRBV24-1 and TRBJ2-1; TRBD1 agrees at 9 bases. The germline CDR1 and CDR2 sequences are KGHDR and SFDVKD. The trim removed 5 bases at V and 4 bases at J, leaving 5 bases unmatched. The CDR3 covers 15 residues. For the CDR3, the DNA is TGTGCCACCAGTGTGTCCGGACAGGGGTACAATGAGCAGTTCTTC. Translating gives CATSVSGQGYNEQFF.

The chain combines TRBV20-1 with TRBJ1-5; D unresolved. V was pared by 1 base and J by 5 bases, with 9 bases between. Germline CDR1 and CDR2: DFQATT and SNEGSKA (reference sequence). The CDR3 runs to 13 residues. CDR3 protein: CSARVALYQPQHF. CDR3 nucleotides: TGCAGTGCTAGAGTGGCACTCTATCAGCCCCAGCATTTT.

The genes are TRBV7-8 and TRBJ1-2, with D possibly matching TRBD1 (5 bases). This CDR3 spans 16 amino acids. Trimming left V 4 bases short and J 8 bases short, with 23 bases between. Germline V lookup: CDR1 SGHVS, CDR2 FQNEAQ. For the CDR3, the DNA is TGTGCCAGCAGCTCCCGAGCAGGGCCCGCTGTGGGGGGCTACACCTTC. Its translation is CASSSRAGPAVGGYTF.

This chain links TRBV4-2 with TRBJ1-1, with 11 bases fitting TRBD1. This CDR3 comprises 16 residues. The germline V gene has CDR1 LGHNA and CDR2 YNFKEQ. Losses at the gene ends were 0 bases for V and 4 bases for J; bases not matched to a gene: 4. In DNA, the CDR3 is TGTGCCAGCAGCCAAGATGGAGGGACAGGGGGCACTGAAGCTTTCTTT. Its protein product is CASSQDGGTGGTEAFF.

This clonotype was picked up a small number of times. The rearrangement joins TRBV5-1 to TRBJ2-7; 7 bases are shared with TRBD1. CDR3 length: 15 amino acids. The J segment lost 2 bases and the V segment lost 3 bases, leaving 8 bases of the junction unmatched. Per the germline V gene, CDR1 is SGHRS and CDR2 is YFSETQ. The CDR3 loop reads CASSSDGTATYEQYF. As DNA, the CDR3 is TGCGCCAGCAGCTCCGACGGGACAGCAACCTACGAGCAGTACTTC.

The chain couples TRBV5-1 to TRBJ1-1; possibly TRBD1 for D (5 bases). CDR3 length: 17 residues. Germline V CDR1 and CDR2: SGHRS, YFSETQ. With 0 bases removed from V and 1 base from J, the gap between germline ends came to 16 bases. The CDR3, as DNA: TGCGCCAGCAGCTTGGCCTTCTCCGGACACCCGAACACTGAAGCTTTCTTT. Encoded protein: CASSLAFSGHPNTEAFF. The variable domain in full, completed from reference TRBV5-1 and TRBJ1-1, reads KAGVTQTPRYLIKTRGQQVTLSCSPISGHRSVSWYQQTPGQGLQFLFEYFSETQRNKGNFPGRFSGRQFSNSRSEMNVSTLELGDSALYLCASSLAFSGHPNTEAFFGQGTRLTVV.

The rearrangement joins TRBV30 to TRBJ2-7; TRBD1 is a possible D gene (6 bases). The CDR3 is made up of 15 amino acids. V was cut by 0 bases and J by 3 bases, with 15 bases left in between. Per the germline V gene, CDR1 is GTSNPN and CDR2 is SVGIG (reference sequence). CDR3 bases: TGTGCCTGGAGTGTATACAGGGCGATCCTCTACGAGCAGTACTTC. This translates into CAWSVYRAILYEQYF.

J is TRBJ1-2 and V is TRBV9; 10 positions agree with TRBD1. CDR3 length: 17 residues. V lost 0 bases, J lost 2 bases, and 7 bases stayed unmatched. The germline CDR1 and CDR2 sequences are SGDLS and YYNGEE. This CDR3 is CASSVAPRDRGNYGYTF. The CDR3 DNA is TGTGCCAGCAGCGTAGCTCCCCGGGACAGGGGAAACTATGGCTACACCTTC.

The genes are TRBV5-6 and TRBJ2-1; 7 bases are a match to TRBD1. CDR1 SGHDT and CDR2 YYEEEE come from the germline V gene. This CDR3 is 17 amino acids long. The V gene end was trimmed by 4 bases and the J gene end by 0 bases; junction bases not matched to a gene: 10. The CDR3 loop is CASSKRTGISSYNEQFF. The CDR3 region has the DNA TGTGCCAGCAGCAAACGGACAGGCATAAGCTCCTACAATGAGCAGTTCTTC.

V is TRBV5-1 and J is TRBJ1-3; D remains unclear. Germline V gives CDR1 SGHRS, CDR2 YFSETQ. The CDR3 spans 15 residues. V lost 4 bases, J lost 0 bases, and 11 bases lay in between. The CDR3 sequence is CASSREGSSGNTIYF. As DNA, the CDR3 is TGCGCCAGCAGCCGGGAAGGGTCCTCTGGAAACACCATATATTTT.

The rearrangement links TRBV7-6 to TRBJ2-5; 10 bases map to TRBD1. This CDR3 is 15 amino acids long. Looked up from germline, CDR1 is SGHVS and CDR2 is FNYEAQ. Trimming removed 7 bases from V and 5 bases from J; junction bases left unmatched: 10. The CDR3 sequence is CASTVGQGQGETQYF. DNA of the CDR3: TGTGCCAGCACAGTGGGACAGGGGCAAGGGGAGACCCAGTACTTC.

J is TRBJ2-7 and V is TRBV6-1; D is ambiguous. The CDR3 length is 16 residues. Trimming stripped 0 bases from V and 0 bases from J, with 12 bases between. Looked up from germline, CDR1 is MNHNS and CDR2 is SASEGT. The CDR3 protein is CASSEAADLSSYEQYF. DNA for the CDR3: TGTGCCAGCAGTGAAGCGGCCGATTTGAGCTCCTACGAGCAGTACTTC.

CDR3 bases: TGCGCCAGCAGCCAAGATGTTGGGGGTTCCTACGAGCAGTACTTC. Its translation: CASSQDVGGSYEQYF. The chain carries TRBV4-3 and TRBJ2-7, with D perhaps matching TRBD1 or TRBD2 (5 bases each). Germline V CDR1 and CDR2: LGHNA, YSLEER. This CDR3 has 15 residues. V was pared by 0 bases and J by 1 base, with 10 bases between.

The genes are TRBV5-1 and TRBJ2-1; 9 nucleotides agree with TRBD2. With 0 bases clipped from V and 3 bases from J, the junction kept 1 base outside the gene matches. Germline V gene data show CDR1 as SGHRS and CDR2 as YFSETQ. This CDR3 region has 15 residues. The CDR3 DNA reads TGCGCCAGCAGCTTGGCGACTAGCGGCTACAATGAGCAGTTCTTC. As protein: CASSLATSGYNEQFF.

This sequence joins TRBV29-1 and TRBJ1-2, with D uncertain. V gave up 1 base and J gave up 2 bases, with 11 bases separating them. Germline loops: CDR1 SQVTM, CDR2 ANQGSEA. The CDR3 spans 14 residues. The CDR3 loop reads CSVEGGIGNYGYTF. The CDR3 nucleotides are TGCAGCGTTGAAGGCGGCATAGGGAACTATGGCTACACCTTC. Filled out from reference TRBV29-1 and TRBJ1-2, the complete variable domain reads SAVISQKPSRDICQRGTSLTIQCQVDSQVTMMFWYRQQPGQSLTLIATANQGSEATYESGFVIDKFPISRPNLTFSTLTVSNMSPEDSSIYLCSVEGGIGNYGYTFGSGTRLTVV.

The V and J genes are TRBV4-2 and TRBJ2-7; TRBD1 is a possible D gene (6 bases). In germline, CDR1 is LGHNA, CDR2 YNFKEQ. The V gene lost 0 bases and the J gene lost 1 base, with 13 bases spanning the gap. The CDR3 sequence is 16 residues long. The CDR3 reads CASSQDGDRLSYEQYF. CDR3 bases: TGTGCCAGCAGCCAAGATGGAGACAGGCTTTCCTACGAGCAGTACTTC.

The chain carries TRBV5-5 and TRBJ2-7; D gene ambiguous. CDR1 is SGHKS, CDR2 YYEKEE, per germline (reference sequence). There are 13 residues in the CDR3. The ends were cut back, 4 bases at V and 1 base at J, with 9 bases in the middle. The CDR3, as DNA: TGTGCCAGCAGCGGAGCCGGGTCCTACGAGCAGTACTTC. Its translation is CASSGAGSYEQYF.